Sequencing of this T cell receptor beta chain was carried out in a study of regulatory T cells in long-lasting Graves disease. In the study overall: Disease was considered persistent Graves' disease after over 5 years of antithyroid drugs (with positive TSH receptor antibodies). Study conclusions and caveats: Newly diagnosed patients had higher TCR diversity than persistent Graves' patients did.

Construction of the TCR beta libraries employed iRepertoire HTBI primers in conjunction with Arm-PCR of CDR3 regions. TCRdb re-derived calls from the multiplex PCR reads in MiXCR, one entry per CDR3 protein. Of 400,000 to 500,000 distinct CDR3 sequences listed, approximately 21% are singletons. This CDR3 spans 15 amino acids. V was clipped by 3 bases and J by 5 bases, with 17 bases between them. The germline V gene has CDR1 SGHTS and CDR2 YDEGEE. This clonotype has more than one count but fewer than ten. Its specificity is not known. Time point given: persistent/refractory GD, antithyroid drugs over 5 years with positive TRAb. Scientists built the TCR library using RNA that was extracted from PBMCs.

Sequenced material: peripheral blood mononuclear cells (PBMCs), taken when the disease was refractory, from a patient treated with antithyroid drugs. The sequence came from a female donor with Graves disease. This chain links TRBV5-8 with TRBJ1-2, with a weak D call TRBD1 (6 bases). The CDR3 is CASSSEGGGLYGYTF. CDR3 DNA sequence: TGTGCCAGCAGCTCTGAAGGGGGGGGATTATATGGCTACACCTTC.